This T cell receptor (beta chain) is from a study of regulatory T cells in long-lasting Graves disease. Study information: In persistent Graves' disease, antithyroid drugs had been taken for over 5 years and TSH receptor antibodies stayed positive.

Through Arm-PCR of CDR3 regions and iRepertoire HTBI primers, TCR beta libraries were built. TCRdb reprocessed the multiplex PCR reads with MiXCR, giving one entry per CDR3 protein. The sample holds roughly 500,000 distinct CDR3 sequences, approximately 23% seen once. Remarks on this clonotype: Its specificity is not known. A much larger clone differs from this one at a single base, so this may be a read error. The missing conserved phenylalanine or tryptophan at the end of this CDR3 makes a read error likely.

The study, taken as a whole, reports: Public clonotype sharing was higher in persistent than newly diagnosed patients.

Looked up from germline, CDR1 is SGHTA and CDR2 is FQGNSA. This CDR3 comprises 13 residues. Trimming cost V 5 bases and J 6 bases, with 13 bases left between them. Regarding time point: persistent/refractory GD, antithyroid drugs over 5 years with positive TRAb. From RNA extracted from PBMCs, the TCR library was made. As a group, patients came from one endocrinology department in Xi'an, China. This TCR was recovered from a female donor with Graves disease. Specimen: peripheral blood mononuclear cells (PBMCs), collected when the disease was refractory, from a patient treated with antithyroid drugs. The chain recombines TRBV7-2 with TRBJ1-1, with unresolved D. The CDR3, as DNA: TGTGCCAGCAGCGATCGCCATCGCGCTGAAGCTTTCTCT. This encodes CASSDRHRAEAFS.